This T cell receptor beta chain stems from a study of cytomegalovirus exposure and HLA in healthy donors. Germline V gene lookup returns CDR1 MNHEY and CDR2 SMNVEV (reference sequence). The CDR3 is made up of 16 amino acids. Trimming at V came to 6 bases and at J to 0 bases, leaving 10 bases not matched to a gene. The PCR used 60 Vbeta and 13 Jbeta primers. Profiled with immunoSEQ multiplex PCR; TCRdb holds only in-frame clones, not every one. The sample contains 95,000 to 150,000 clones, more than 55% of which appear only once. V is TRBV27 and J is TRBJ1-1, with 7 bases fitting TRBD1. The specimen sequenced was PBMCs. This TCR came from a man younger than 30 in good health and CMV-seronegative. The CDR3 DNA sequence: TGTGCCAGCAGCCGGACAGGATCTGCTTTGAACACTGAAGCTTTCTTT. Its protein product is CASSRTGSALNTEAFF.